This TCR beta chain is from a study of shared clonotypes between healthy human individuals. Terminally differentiated effector memory CD45RA+ cells were left out of the naive CD8 fraction, which was CD45RO-negative and positively selected for CCR7. This table comes from immunoSEQ multiplex PCR, and its TCRdb copy is limited to in-frame clones, with some not included. The table has fewer than 700,000 clones, 95% seen once. Germline V gives CDR1 PRHDT, CDR2 FYEKMQ (reference sequence). This CDR3 comprises 12 residues. The V gene lost 1 base and the J gene lost 4 bases, with 5 bases spanning the gap. The V call is TRBV13, the J call TRBJ2-7; D unclear. The TCR was taken from a woman in her twenties or thirties in good health. Sequenced sample: naive CD8+ T cells sorted from blood. The CDR3 nucleotides read TGTGCCAGCAGCTTAGACGGATACGAGCAGTACTTC. Its protein is CASSLDGYEQYF. Variable domain in full (rest from reference TRBV13 and TRBJ2-7): AAGVIQSPRHLIKEKRETATLKCYPIPRHDTVYWYQQGPGQDPQFLISFYEKMQSDKGSIPDRFSAQQFSDYHSELNMSSLELGDSALYFCASSLDGYEQYFGPGTRLTVT.